The sequence of this T cell receptor (beta chain) was determined in a study of OX40 agonist ivuxolimab in advanced cancers. Using immunoSEQ multiplex PCR, the repertoire was profiled, and TCRdb retains in-frame clones only, with some absent. Altogether 37,000 or so clones are present, approximately 86% being singletons, with the ten largest covering about 2.4%. Concerning this clone: Its antigen is currently unknown.

General study points: Normalized expansion of T-cell clones was also low for some nonresponders.

This CDR3 contains 16 residues. The junction had 3 bases not matched to a gene; V was cut back by 0 bases and J by 4 bases. The germline V gene has CDR1 LGHNA and CDR2 YSLEER. This chain joins TRBV4-3 and TRBJ2-2; TRBD2 matches at 9 bases. This clonotype was obtained from an adult with an advanced solid tumor such as melanoma, head and neck, liver or kidney cancer. The sample consisted of CD4+ or CD8+ T cells sorted from blood, taken in a trial of the OX40 agonist ivuxolimab. CDR3 sequence (DNA): TGCGCCAGCAGCCAAGAAAGCGGGGGGAGCACCGGGGAGCTGTTTTTT. As protein: CASSQESGGSTGELFF.